This T cell receptor beta chain is drawn from a study of cytomegalovirus exposure and HLA in healthy donors. To note about this clone: The antigen is unknown. Other DNA sequences in this specimen translate into the identical CDR3.

Study-level findings and limits: Later genetic work tied a missense DCLRE1C variant to beta-chain V and J trimming. The study had only CMV serostatus as immune exposure information.

Researchers ran the PCR with 60 Vbeta and 13 Jbeta primers. The method was immunoSEQ multiplex PCR; TCRdb's version includes in-frame clones alone and lacks a portion of them. The sample has some 170,000 clones; 80% are singletons. Trimming stripped 2 bases from V and 1 base from J, with 7 bases between. The germline CDR1 and CDR2 sequences are SGDLS and YYNGEE. The CDR3 runs to 14 residues. The chain couples TRBV9 to TRBJ2-4; tentatively, D is TRBD2 (6 bases). The origin of this receptor is a man aged 30 to 39 in good health and CMV-seronegative. The sequencing input was PBMCs. CDR3 in DNA: TGTGCCAGCAGCGTCGGAGGGGCCAAAAACATTCAGTACTTC. This encodes CASSVGGAKNIQYF.